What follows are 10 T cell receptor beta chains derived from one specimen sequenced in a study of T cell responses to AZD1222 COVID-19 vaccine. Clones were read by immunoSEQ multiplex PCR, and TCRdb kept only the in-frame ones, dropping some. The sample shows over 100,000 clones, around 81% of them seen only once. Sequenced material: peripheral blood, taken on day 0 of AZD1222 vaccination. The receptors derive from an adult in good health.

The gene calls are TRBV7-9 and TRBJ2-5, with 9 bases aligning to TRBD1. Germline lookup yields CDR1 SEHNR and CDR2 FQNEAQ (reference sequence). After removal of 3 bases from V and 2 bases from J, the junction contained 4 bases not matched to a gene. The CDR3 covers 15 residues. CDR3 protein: CASSLGQGWQETQYF. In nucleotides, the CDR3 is TGTGCCAGCAGCTTGGGACAGGGTTGGCAAGAGACCCAGTACTTC.

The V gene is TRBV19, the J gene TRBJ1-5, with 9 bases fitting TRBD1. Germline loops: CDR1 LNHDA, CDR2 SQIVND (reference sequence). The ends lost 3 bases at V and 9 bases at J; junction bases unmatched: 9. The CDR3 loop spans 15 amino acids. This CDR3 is CASSIRGQGIRPQHF. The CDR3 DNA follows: TGTGCCAGTAGTATCAGGGGACAGGGTATTCGGCCCCAGCATTTT.

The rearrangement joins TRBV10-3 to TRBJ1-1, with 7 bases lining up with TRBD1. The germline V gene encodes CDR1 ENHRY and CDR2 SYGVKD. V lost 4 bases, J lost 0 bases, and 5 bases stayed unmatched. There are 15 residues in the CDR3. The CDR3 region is CAISALGTVNTEAFF. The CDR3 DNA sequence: TGTGCCATCAGTGCATTGGGGACAGTGAACACTGAAGCTTTCTTT.

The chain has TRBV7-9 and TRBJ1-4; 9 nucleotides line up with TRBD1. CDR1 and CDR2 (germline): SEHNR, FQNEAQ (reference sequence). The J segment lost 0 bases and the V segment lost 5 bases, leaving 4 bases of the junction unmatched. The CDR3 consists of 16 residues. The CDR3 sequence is CASSGGDRATNEKLFF. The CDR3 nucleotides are TGTGCCAGCAGCGGGGGGGACAGGGCAACTAATGAAAAACTGTTTTTT.

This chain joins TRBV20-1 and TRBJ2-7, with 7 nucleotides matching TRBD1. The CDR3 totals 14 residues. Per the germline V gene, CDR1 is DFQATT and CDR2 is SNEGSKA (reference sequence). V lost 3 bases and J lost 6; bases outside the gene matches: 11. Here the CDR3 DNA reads TGCAGTGCTAGTCCCTCCCAGGGGGTCCGCGAGCAGTACTTC. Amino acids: CSASPSQGVREQYF.

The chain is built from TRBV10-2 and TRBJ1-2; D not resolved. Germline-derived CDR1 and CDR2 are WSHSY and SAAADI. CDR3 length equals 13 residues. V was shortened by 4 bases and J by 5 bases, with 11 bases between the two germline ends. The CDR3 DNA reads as TGCGCCAGCAGTGGCAGGACCGAGTATGGCTACACCTTC. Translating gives CASSGRTEYGYTF.

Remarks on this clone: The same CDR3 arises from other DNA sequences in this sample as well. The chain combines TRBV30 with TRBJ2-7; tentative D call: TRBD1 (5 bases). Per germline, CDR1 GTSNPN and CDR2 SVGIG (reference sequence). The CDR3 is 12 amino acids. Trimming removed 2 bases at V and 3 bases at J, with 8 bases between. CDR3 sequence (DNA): TGTGCCTGGAGTTCCCAGGGCTACGAGCAGTACTTC. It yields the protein CAWSSQGYEQYF.

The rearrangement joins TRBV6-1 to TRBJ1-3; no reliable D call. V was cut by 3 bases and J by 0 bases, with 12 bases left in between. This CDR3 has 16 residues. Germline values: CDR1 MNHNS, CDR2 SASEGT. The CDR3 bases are TGTGCCAGCAGTGAGGGGAGACTGGACTCTGGAAACACCATATATTTT. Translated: CASSEGRLDSGNTIYF.

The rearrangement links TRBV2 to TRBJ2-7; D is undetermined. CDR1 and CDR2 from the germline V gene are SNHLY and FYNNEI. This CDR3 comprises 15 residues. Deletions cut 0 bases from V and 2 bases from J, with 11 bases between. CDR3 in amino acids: CASSEAGAGTYEQYF. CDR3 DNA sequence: TGTGCCAGCAGTGAAGCAGGTGCAGGCACCTACGAGCAGTACTTC.

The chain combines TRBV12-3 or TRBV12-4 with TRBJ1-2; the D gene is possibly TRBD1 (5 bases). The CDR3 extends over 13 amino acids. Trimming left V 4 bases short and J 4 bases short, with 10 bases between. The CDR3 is CASSSGPPYGYTF. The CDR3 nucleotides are TGTGCCAGCAGTTCGGGACCCCCCTATGGCTACACCTTC.